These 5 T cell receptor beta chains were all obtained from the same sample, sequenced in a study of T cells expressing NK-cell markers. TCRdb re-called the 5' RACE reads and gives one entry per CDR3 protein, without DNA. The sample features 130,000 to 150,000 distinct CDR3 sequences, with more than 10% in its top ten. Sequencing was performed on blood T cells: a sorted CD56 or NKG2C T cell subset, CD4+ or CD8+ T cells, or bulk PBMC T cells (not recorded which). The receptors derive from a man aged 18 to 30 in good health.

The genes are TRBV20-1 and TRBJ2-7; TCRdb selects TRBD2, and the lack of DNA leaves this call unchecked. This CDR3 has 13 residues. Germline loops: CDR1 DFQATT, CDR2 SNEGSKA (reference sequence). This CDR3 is CSAQTSINYEQYF.

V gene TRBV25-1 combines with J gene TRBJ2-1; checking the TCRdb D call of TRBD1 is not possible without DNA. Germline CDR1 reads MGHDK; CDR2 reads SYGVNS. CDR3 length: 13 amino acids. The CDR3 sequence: CAAGGRASGEQFF. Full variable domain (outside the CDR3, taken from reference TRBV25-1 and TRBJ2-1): EADIYQTPRYLVIGTGKKITLECSQTMGHDKMYWYQQDPGMELHLIHYSYGVNSTEKGDLSSESTVSRIRTEHFPLTLESARPSHTSQYLCAAGGRASGEQFFGPGTRLTVL.

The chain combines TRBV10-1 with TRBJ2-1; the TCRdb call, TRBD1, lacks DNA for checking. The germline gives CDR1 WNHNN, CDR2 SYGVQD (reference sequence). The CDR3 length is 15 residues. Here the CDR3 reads CASSDPGRGFNEQFF.

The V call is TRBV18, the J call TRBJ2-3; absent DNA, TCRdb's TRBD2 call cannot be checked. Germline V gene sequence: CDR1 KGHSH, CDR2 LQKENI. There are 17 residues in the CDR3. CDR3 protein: CASSPPVAGGPTDTQYF.

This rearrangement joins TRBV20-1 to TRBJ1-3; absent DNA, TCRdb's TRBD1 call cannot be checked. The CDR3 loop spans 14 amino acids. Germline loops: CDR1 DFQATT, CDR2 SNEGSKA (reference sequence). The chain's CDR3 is CSASPTGAGNTIYF.